The 8 T cell receptor beta chains below all came from one sample that was sequenced in a study of T cells in localized non-small cell lung cancer. Generated by immunoSEQ multiplex PCR, the TCRdb table keeps only in-frame clones and is missing some. Among 20,000 to 25,000 clones listed, 85% to 90% were seen once. The sample consisted of PBMCs, taken before any cancer treatment. The receptors were sampled from a man aged 40 to 70 with stage II squamous cell lung carcinoma.

The V call is TRBV27, the J call TRBJ1-1; D might be TRBD1 (5 bases). Germline assignment: CDR1 MNHEY and CDR2 SMNVEV (reference sequence). The length of the CDR3 is 14 residues. V lost 4 bases and J lost 1, with 10 bases in between. CDR3 amino acids: CASSWQGGNTEAFF. The DNA for the CDR3 is TGTGCCAGCAGTTGGCAGGGAGGGAACACTGAAGCTTTCTTT.

This clone appeared a single time. The J gene is TRBJ1-1, the V gene TRBV30; D perhaps matches TRBD1 (5 bases). The CDR3 runs 13 residues. V lost 4 bases and J 4 bases, leaving 13 bases between the germline ends. Germline values: CDR1 GTSNPN, CDR2 SVGIG (reference sequence). CDR3 protein: CAWIRQTATEAFF. As DNA, the CDR3 is TGTGCCTGGATACGTCAGACAGCCACTGAAGCTTTCTTT.

This chain uses TRBV6-6 with TRBJ1-5; D is uncertain. The ends were cut back, 4 bases at V and 1 base at J, with 11 bases in the middle. The CDR3 has 15 residues. The germline CDR1 and CDR2 sequences are MNHNY and SVGAGI (reference sequence). The CDR3, as DNA: TGTGCCAGCAGTTTAGAGGGTATAAGCAATCAGCCCCAGCATTTT. Translating it yields CASSLEGISNQPQHF.

V gene TRBV27 combines with J gene TRBJ2-1, with D maybe TRBD2 (5 bases). Trimming removed 2 bases from V and 6 bases from J, with 11 bases in between. Germline V CDR1 and CDR2: MNHEY, SMNVEV (reference sequence). This CDR3 comprises 14 residues. The CDR3 reads CASSLLALANEQFF. The DNA of the CDR3 is TGTGCCAGCAGTTTACTAGCTCTCGCCAATGAGCAGTTCTTC.

The CDR3, as DNA: TGTGCCAGCACCCCAGGGGGGAGAGACAATGAGCAGTTCTTC. This codes for CASTPGGRDNEQFF. This chain links TRBV28 with TRBJ2-1; possibly TRBD1 for D (7 bases). V was pared by 7 bases and J by 5 bases, with 15 bases between. The CDR3 is 14 residues long. The germline V gene has CDR1 MDHEN and CDR2 SYDVKM.

The CDR3 reads CASTQGEPPSYEQYF. The CDR3 bases are TGTGCCAGCACCCAGGGCGAGCCCCCCTCCTACGAGCAGTACTTC. V is TRBV6-6 and J is TRBJ2-7, with TRBD1 as a possible D gene (5 bases). In germline, CDR1 is MNHNY, CDR2 SVGAGI (reference sequence). This CDR3 has 15 amino acids. Trimming removed 7 bases from V and 0 bases from J, with 16 bases in between.

The chain links TRBV6-5 to TRBJ1-1; D call uncertain. This CDR3 region has 13 residues. V was trimmed by 6 bases and J by 4 bases, leaving 12 bases between them. The germline CDR1 and CDR2 sequences are MNHEY and SVGAGI. CDR3 nucleotide sequence: TGTGCCAGCAGCCGACACTGGGCCACTGAAGCTTTCTTT. It yields the protein CASSRHWATEAFF.

This clone was observed a single time. The chain carries TRBV19 and TRBJ2-1; tentative D call: TRBD1 (6 bases). The CDR3 is made up of 14 amino acids. CDR1 is LNHDA and CDR2 is SQIVND in the germline V gene (reference sequence). Trimming took off 5 bases at V and 7 bases at J, with 15 bases between the two ends. The CDR3 DNA sequence: TGTGCCAGTAGTCCCCGGGGACAACGAAATGAGCAGTTCTTC. It is translated as CASSPRGQRNEQFF.